This T cell receptor (beta chain) was captured by sequencing in a study of blood T cell repertoires in COVID-19. CDR1 and CDR2 (germline): LNHDA, SQIVND (reference sequence). Trimming cost V 5 bases and J 2 bases, with 18 bases left between them. This CDR3 has 16 residues. Per the original methods: Amplification from reference gene primers served as the basis for estimated nucleated cell counts. TCRdb's table, derived via immunoSEQ multiplex PCR, lists solely in-frame clones and lacks some. The V and J calls and clone size were taken over from that table, and D and trimming were inferred from the DNA. The table lists some 330,000 clones, roughly 90% of them singletons.

The sequencing input was peripheral blood. The receptor's source is a woman younger than 45 with COVID-19, enrolled during active disease. The rearrangement joins TRBV19 to TRBJ1-1, with no clear D. Written as DNA, the CDR3 is TGTGCCAGTAGTTTCGGCGCACGGGGTAAAAACACTGAAGCTTTCTTT. Residues: CASSFGARGKNTEAFF.